The sequence of this T cell receptor beta chain was determined in a study of monozygotic twins with inflammatory bowel disease. General observations from the study: A lone strong IBD-associated signal or clonotype found no support. It was in IBD patients that TCRbeta diversity (inverse Simpson) was lower than in healthy co-twins. For repertoire similarity, concordant twins did not differ from discordant twins, possibly because power was limited.

Concerning this clonotype: Its target is unknown.

Template switching was used to attach UMIs, which incorporated a 6-nucleotide sample barcode. TCRdb reanalyzed the 5' RACE reads and collapses them to one entry per CDR3 protein, without DNA. The repertoire shows nearly 450,000 distinct CDR3 sequences; the top ten hold 2% to 3%. Germline loops: CDR1 SEHNR, CDR2 FQNEAQ (reference sequence). CDR3 length: 11 residues. V usage is TRBV7-9 and J usage is TRBJ1-1. This receptor was identified in a human donor with ulcerative colitis or Crohn's disease, or a healthy co-twin of an affected twin (not recorded which). Source material: blood. The CDR3 sequence: CASSFGSEAFF.